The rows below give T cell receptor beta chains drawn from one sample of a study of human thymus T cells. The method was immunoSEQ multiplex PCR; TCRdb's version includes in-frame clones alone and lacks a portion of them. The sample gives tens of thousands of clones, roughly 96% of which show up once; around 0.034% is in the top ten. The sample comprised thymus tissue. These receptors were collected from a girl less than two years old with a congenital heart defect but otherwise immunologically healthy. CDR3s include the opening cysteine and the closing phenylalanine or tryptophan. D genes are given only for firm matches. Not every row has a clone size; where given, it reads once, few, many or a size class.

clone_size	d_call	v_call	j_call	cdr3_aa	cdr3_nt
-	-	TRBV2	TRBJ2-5	CATLDPGPLETQYF	TGTGCCACTCTCGACCCGGGACCGCTCGAGACCCAGTACTTC
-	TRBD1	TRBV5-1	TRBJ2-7	CASSWTGGYEQYF	TGCGCCAGCAGCTGGACAGGGGGCTACGAGCAGTACTTC
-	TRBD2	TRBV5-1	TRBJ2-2	CASSLDATSGTGELFF	TGCGCCAGCAGCTTGGACGCGACTAGCGGGACCGGGGAGCTGTTTTTT
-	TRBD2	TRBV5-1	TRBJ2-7	CASSLGVAGISYEQYF	TGCGCCAGCAGCTTGGGTGTAGCGGGAATCTCCTACGAGCAGTACTTC
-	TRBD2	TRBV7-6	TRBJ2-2	CASSLEAGGRLDSLTNTGELFF	TGTGCCAGCAGCTTAGAGGCGGGAGGACGTCTGGACTCACTAACGAACACCGGGGAGCTGTTTTTT
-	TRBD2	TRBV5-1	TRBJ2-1	CASSPGSSGRSHEQFF	TGCGCCAGCAGCCCCGGAAGTAGCGGGAGATCCCATGAGCAGTTCTTC
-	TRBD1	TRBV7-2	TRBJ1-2	CASSLPRDRVHYGYTF	TGTGCCAGCAGCTTACCCCGAGACAGGGTCCACTATGGCTACACCTTC
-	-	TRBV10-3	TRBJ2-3	CAISESGEALLSTDTQYF	TGTGCCATCAGTGAGTCAGGGGAGGCTCTGCTTAGCACAGATACGCAGTATTTT
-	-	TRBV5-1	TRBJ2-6	CASSLSGTPLRANVLTF	TGCGCCAGCAGCTTGTCCGGGACACCTCTTAGGGCCAACGTCCTGACTTTC
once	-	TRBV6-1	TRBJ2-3	CASSGAQWDTQYF	TGTGCCAGCAGTGGGGCTCAGTGGGATACGCAGTATTTT
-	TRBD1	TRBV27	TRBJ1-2	CASKRRGRLSGYTF	TGTGCCAGCAAGCGCAGGGGGCGGTTGAGTGGCTACACCTTC
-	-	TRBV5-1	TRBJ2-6	CASSCEGPCWISGANVLTF	TGCGCCAGCAGCTGCGAGGGTCCGTGCTGGATCTCTGGGGCCAACGTCCTGACTTTC
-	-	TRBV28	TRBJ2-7	CASSSGEQYF	TGTGCCAGCAGTTCGGGGGAGCAGTACTTC
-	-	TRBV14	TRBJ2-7	CATKQGNGYEQYF	TGTGCCACCAAGCAAGGGAACGGCTACGAGCAGTACTTC
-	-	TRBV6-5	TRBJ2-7	CASSCTRADVLHEQYF	TGTGCCAGCAGTTGTACCAGGGCGGACGTCCTTCACGAGCAGTACTTC
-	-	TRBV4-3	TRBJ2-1	CASSQGFKLRTVASREYNEQFF	TGCGCCAGCAGCCAAGGTTTCAAGCTTAGGACAGTCGCCTCAAGGGAATACAATGAGCAGTTCTTC
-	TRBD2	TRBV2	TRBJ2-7	CASSEPAGVGGRLYPAKYEQYF	TGTGCCAGCAGCGAACCCGCCGGGGTGGGCGGGAGATTATATCCCGCTAAGTACGAGCAGTACTTC
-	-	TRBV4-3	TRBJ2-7	CASSPTVAGGPHWNEQYF	TGCGCCAGCAGCCCCACGGTAGCAGGCGGACCCCATTGGAACGAGCAGTACTTC
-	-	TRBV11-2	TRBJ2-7	CASSSPTGYYEQYF	TGTGCCAGCAGCTCGCCGACAGGCTACTACGAGCAGTACTTC
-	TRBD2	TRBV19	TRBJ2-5	CASSTTGGGTQYF	TGTGCCAGTAGTACGACGGGAGGGGGGACCCAGTACTTC
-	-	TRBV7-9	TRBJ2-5	CASSLEASSQETQYF	TGTGCCAGCAGCTTAGAAGCTAGCAGCCAAGAGACCCAGTACTTC
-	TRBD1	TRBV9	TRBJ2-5	CASSGNRGTQYF	TGTGCCAGCAGCGGGAACAGGGGCACCCAGTACTTC
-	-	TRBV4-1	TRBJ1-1	CASSQDSRIEAFF	TGCGCCAGCAGCCAAGATTCGAGGATTGAAGCTTTCTTT
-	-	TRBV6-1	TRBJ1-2	CASSMLYGYTF	TGTGCCAGCAGCATGTTGTATGGCTACACCTTC
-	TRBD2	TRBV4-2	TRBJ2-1	CASSQVLAGGPHNEQFF	TGTGCCAGCAGCCAAGTCCTAGCGGGAGGGCCCCACAATGAGCAGTTCTTC
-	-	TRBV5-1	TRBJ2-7	CASSLARDRSSYEQYF	TGCGCCAGCAGCTTGGCTCGGGATAGGAGCTCCTACGAGCAGTACTTC
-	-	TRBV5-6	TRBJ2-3	CASSRPGRSTDTQYF	TGTGCCAGCAGCCGGCCCGGTCGTAGCACAGATACGCAGTATTTT
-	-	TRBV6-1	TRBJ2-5	CASSEPEGKGGETQYF	TGTGCCAGCAGTGAACCTGAGGGCAAAGGGGGAGAGACCCAGTACTTC
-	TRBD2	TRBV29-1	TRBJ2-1	CSVGQGLAHEQFF	TGCAGCGTTGGACAGGGACTAGCTCATGAGCAGTTCTTC
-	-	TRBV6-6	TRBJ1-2	CASSSQPGSGYGYTF	TGTGCCAGCAGTTCCCAGCCAGGTTCTGGCTATGGCTACACCTTC
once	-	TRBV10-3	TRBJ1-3	CAISATTGPFSGNTIYF	TGTGCCATCAGTGCGACCACGGGACCCTTCTCTGGAAACACCATATATTTT
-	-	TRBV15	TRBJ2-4	CATSRGSRGRGNIQYF	TGTGCCACCAGCAGAGGTTCCAGGGGGCGGGGGAACATTCAGTACTTC
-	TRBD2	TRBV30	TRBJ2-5	CAYYRGTSGRGPYQETQYF	TGTGCCTACTACAGGGGGACTAGCGGGAGGGGGCCGTACCAAGAGACCCAGTACTTC
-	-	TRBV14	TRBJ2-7	CASSQAGVRYEQYF	TGTGCCAGCAGCCAGGCAGGGGTAAGGTACGAGCAGTACTTC
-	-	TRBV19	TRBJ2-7	CASSLGAGGSYEQYF	TGTGCCAGTAGCTTGGGGGCCGGCGGCTCCTACGAGCAGTACTTC
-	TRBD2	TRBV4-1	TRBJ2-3	CASSPRSLAGDLGADTQYF	TGCGCCAGCAGCCCGAGGAGTCTAGCGGGGGATCTCGGGGCAGATACGCAGTATTTT
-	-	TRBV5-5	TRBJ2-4	CASSHRAENIQYF	TGTGCCAGCAGTCACCGGGCCGAAAACATTCAGTACTTC
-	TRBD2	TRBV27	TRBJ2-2	CASSLSPFYEGGPTAGELFF	TGTGCCAGCAGTTTATCCCCTTTTTATGAGGGAGGGCCAACGGCCGGGGAGCTGTTTTTT
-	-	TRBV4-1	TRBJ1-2	CASSQDRGTLPELYGYTF	TGCGCCAGCAGCCAAGATAGGGGCACCCTCCCCGAACTCTATGGCTACACCTTC
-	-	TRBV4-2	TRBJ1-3	CASSHPEIEPSGNTIYF	TGTGCCAGCAGCCACCCAGAGATAGAACCTTCTGGAAACACCATATATTTT
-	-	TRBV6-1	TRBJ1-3	CASTQRKLENTIYF	TGTGCCAGCACCCAAAGGAAACTGGAAAACACCATATATTTT
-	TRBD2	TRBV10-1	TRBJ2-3	CASSEGLAGLPDTQYF	TGCGCCAGCAGTGAGGGGCTAGCGGGACTTCCCGATACGCAGTATTTT
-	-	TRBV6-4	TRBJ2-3	CASSETGDRATDTQYF	TGTGCCAGCAGTGAAACGGGGGACCGAGCCACAGATACGCAGTATTTT
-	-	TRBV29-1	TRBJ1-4	CSVGDTSNEKLFF	TGCAGCGTTGGGGACACTTCTAATGAAAAACTGTTTTTT
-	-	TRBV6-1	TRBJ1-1	CASRREKNTEAFF	TGTGCCAGCAGGAGAGAAAAGAACACTGAAGCTTTCTTT
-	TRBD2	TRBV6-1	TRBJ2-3	CASNLKRDGDTQYF	TGTGCCAGTAATCTAAAGCGGGACGGGGATACGCAGTATTTT
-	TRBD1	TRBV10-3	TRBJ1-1	CAISELKGPGTGAGTEAFF	TGTGCCATCAGTGAACTTAAGGGTCCCGGGACAGGGGCGGGGACTGAAGCTTTCTTT
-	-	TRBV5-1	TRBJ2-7	CASSAGTALSEQYF	TGCGCCAGCAGCGCCGGGACGGCCTTGAGTGAGCAGTACTTC
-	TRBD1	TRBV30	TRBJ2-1	CAWSMGQGLFQGNNEQFF	TGTGCCTGGAGCATGGGACAGGGCCTCTTTCAAGGAAACAATGAGCAGTTCTTC
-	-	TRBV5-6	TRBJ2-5	CASSSQRGKETQYF	TGTGCCAGCAGCTCGCAACGTGGGAAAGAGACCCAGTACTTC
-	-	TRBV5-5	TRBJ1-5	CASSLAQGYQPQHF	TGTGCCAGCAGCTTGGCGCAGGGCTATCAGCCCCAGCATTTT
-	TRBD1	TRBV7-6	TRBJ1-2	CASSLGTGGFHRPSNYGYTF	TGTGCCAGCAGCTTAGGGACAGGGGGCTTCCATCGCCCCTCGAACTATGGCTACACCTTC
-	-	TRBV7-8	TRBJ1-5	CASSQSWIRSPQHF	TGTGCCAGCAGTCAGTCTTGGATCCGTTCGCCCCAGCATTTT
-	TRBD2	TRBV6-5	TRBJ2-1	CASSSGTSSNEQFF	TGTGCCAGCAGTTCCGGGACTAGCAGCAATGAGCAGTTCTTC
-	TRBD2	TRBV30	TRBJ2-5	CAWSGTSGKETQYF	TGTGCCTGGAGTGGCACTAGCGGCAAAGAGACCCAGTACTTC
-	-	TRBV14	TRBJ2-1	CASSQGVVLSSYNEQFF	TGTGCCAGCAGCCAAGGGGTTGTTCTGAGCTCCTACAATGAGCAGTTCTTC
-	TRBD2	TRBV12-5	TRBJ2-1	CASGLLSGGWNEQFF	TGTGCTAGTGGTTTGCTCTCGGGAGGGTGGAATGAGCAGTTCTTC
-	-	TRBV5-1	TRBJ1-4	CASSLRFEKLFF	TGCGCCAGCAGCTTACGGTTTGAAAAACTGTTTTTT
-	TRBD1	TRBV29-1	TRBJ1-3	CSVEDLDRGQGNGNTIYF	TGCAGCGTTGAAGATCTTGACAGGGGGCAAGGGAATGGAAACACCATATATTTT